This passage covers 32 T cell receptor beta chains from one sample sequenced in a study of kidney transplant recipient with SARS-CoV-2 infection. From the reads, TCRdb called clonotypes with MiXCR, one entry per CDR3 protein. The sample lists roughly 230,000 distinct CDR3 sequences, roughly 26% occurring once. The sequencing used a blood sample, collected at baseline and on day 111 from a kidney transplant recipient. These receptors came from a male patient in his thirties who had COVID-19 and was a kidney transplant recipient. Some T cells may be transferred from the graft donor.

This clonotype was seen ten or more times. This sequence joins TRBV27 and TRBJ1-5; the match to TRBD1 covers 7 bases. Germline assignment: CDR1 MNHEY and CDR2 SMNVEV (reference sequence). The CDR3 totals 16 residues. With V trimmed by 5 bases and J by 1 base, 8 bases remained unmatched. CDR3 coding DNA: TGTGCCAGCAGTCCAAGACAGGGAAAAAGCAATCAGCCCCAGCATTTT. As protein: CASSPRQGKSNQPQHF.

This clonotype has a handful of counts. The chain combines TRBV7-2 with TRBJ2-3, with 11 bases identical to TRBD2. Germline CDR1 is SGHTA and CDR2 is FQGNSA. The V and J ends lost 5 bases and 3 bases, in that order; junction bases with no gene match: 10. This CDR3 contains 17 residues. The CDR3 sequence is CASSAGTSGRGTDTQYF. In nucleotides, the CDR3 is TGTGCCAGCAGCGCCGGGACTAGCGGCAGGGGGACAGATACGCAGTATTTT.

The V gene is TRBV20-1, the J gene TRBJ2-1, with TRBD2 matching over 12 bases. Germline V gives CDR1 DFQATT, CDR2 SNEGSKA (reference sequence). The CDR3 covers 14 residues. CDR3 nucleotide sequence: TGCGTTGCTGGAACTAGCGGGAGGAGCGATGAGCAGTTCTTC. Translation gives CVAGTSGRSDEQFF.

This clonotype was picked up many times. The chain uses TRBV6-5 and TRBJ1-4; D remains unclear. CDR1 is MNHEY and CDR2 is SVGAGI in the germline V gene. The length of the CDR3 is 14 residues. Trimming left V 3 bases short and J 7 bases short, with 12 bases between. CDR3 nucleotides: TGTGCCAGCAGTTATTTGGGATCTGTTGAAAAACTGTTTTTT. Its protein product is CASSYLGSVEKLFF.

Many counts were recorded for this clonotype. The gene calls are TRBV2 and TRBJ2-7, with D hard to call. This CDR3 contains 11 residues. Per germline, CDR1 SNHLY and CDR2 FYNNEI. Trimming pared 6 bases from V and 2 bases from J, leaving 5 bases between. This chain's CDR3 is CASSDPYEQYF. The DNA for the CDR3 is TGTGCCAGCAGCGACCCCTACGAGCAGTACTTC. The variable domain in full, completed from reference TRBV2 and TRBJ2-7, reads EPEVTQTPSHQVTQMGQEVILRCVPISNHLYFYWYRQILGQKVEFLVSFYNNEISEKSEIFDDQFSVERPDGSNFTLKIRSTKLEDSAMYFCASSDPYEQYFGPGTRLTVT.

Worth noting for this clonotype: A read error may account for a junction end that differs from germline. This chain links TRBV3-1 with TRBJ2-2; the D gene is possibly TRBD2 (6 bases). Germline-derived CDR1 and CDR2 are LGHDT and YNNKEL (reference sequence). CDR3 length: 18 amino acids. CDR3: CASSQGFPISGLTGGLFF. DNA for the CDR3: TGTGCCAGCAGCCAGGGGTTTCCCATTTCAGGCTTGACCGGGGGGCTGTTTTTT.

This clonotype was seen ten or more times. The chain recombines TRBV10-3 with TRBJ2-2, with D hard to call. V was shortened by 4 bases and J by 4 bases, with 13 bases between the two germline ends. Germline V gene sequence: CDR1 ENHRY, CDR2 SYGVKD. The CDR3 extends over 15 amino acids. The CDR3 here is CAISAQVKPTGELFF. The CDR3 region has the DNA TGTGCCATCAGTGCGCAGGTCAAACCCACCGGGGAGCTGTTTTTT.

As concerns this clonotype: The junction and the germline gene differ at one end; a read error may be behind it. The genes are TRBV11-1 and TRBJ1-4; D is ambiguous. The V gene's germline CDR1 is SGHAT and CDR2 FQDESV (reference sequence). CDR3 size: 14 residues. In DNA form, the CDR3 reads TGTGCCGGCAGCTTACGCCTCACAGCTGAAAAACTGTTTTTT. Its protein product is CAGSLRLTAEKLFF.

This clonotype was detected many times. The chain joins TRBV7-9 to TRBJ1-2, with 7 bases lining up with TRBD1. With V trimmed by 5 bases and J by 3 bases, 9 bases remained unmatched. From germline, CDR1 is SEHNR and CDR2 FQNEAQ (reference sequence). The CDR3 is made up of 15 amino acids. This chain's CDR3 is CASSPGTDLHYGYTF. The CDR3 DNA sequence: TGTGCCAGCAGCCCAGGGACAGACCTACACTATGGCTACACCTTC.

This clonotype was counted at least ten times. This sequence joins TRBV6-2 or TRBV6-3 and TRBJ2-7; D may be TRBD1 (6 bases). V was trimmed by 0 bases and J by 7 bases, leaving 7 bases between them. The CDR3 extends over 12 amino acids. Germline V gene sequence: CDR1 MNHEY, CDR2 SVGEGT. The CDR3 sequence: CASSYSQGEQYV. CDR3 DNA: TGTGCCAGCAGTTACTCCCAGGGGGAGCAGTACGTC.

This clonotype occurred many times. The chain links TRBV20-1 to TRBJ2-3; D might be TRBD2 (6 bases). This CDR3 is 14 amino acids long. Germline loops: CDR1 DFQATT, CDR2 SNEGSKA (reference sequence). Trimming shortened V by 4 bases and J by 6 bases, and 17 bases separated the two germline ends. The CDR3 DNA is TGCAGTGCTATCGACGGGGGTGCACGGGATACGCAGTATTTT. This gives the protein CSAIDGGARDTQYF.

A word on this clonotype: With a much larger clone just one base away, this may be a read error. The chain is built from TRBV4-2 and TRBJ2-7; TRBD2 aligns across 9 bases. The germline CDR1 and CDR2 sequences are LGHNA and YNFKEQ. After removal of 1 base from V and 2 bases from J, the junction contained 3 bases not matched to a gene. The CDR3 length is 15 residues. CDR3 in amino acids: CASSQGRGGPYEQYF. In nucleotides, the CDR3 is TGTGCCAGCAGCCAAGGGCGGGGGGGTCCCTACGAGCAGTACTTC.

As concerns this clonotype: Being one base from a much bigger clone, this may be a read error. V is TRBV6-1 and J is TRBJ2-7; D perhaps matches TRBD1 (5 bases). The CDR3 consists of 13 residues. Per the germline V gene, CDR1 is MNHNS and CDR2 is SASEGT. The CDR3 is CASSEEGPEPILF. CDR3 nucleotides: TGTGCCAGCAGTGAAGAGGGGCCCGAGCCGATCTTATTC.

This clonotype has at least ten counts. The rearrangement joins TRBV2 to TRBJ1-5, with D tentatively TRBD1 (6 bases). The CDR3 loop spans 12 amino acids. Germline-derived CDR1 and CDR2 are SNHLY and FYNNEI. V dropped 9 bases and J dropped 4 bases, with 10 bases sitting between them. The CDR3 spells CARSDRNQPQHF. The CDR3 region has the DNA TGTGCCAGATCGGACAGAAATCAGCCCCAGCATTTT.

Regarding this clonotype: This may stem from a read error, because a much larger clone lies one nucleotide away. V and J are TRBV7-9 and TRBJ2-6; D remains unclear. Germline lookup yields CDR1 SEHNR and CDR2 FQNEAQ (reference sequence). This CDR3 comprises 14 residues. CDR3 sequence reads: CASSPNSEANVLTF. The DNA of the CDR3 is TGTGCCAGCAGTCCGAACTCTGAGGCCAACGTCCTGACTTTC. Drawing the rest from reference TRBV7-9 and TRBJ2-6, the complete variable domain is DTGVSQNPRHKITKRGQNVTFRCDPISEHNRLYWYRQTLGQGPEFLTYFQNEAQLEKSRLLSDRFSAERPKGSFSTLEIQRTEQGDSAMYLCASSPNSEANVLTFGAGSRLTVL.

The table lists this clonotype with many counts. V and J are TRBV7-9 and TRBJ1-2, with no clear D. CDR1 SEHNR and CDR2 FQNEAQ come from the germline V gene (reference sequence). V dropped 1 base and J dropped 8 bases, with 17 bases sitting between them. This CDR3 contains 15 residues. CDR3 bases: TGTGCCAGCAGCTTAGTAAGGGAGGCCCCCTGGGGCTACACCTTC. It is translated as CASSLVREAPWGYTF.

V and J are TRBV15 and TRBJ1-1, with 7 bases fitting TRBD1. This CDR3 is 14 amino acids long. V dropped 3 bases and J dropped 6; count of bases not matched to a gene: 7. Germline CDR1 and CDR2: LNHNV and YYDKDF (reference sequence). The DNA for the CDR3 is TGTGCCACCAGCAGGCCCTCAGGGGGGGCTGAAGCTTTCTTT. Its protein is CATSRPSGGAEAFF.

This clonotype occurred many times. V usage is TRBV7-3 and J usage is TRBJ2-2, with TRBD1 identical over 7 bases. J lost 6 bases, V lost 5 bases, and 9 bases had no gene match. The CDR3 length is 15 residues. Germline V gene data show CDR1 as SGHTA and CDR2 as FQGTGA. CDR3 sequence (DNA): TGTGCCAGCAGCCGACAGGGCCAAGGCGCCGGGGAGCTGTTTTTT. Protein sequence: CASSRQGQGAGELFF.

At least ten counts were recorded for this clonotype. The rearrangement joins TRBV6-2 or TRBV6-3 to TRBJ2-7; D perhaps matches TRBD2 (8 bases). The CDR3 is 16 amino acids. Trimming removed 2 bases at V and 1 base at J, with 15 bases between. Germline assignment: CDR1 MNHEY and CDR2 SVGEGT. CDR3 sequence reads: CASSYEGASGSYEQYF. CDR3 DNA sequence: TGTGCCAGCAGTTACGAGGGGGCTAGCGGGTCCTACGAGCAGTACTTC.

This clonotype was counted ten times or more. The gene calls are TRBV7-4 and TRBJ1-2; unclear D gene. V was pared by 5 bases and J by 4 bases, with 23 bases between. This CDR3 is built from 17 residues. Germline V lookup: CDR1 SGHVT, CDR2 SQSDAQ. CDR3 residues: CASSQSHSARKTYGYTF. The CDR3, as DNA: TGTGCCAGCAGCCAGTCGCATTCAGCTCGAAAGACCTATGGCTACACCTTC.

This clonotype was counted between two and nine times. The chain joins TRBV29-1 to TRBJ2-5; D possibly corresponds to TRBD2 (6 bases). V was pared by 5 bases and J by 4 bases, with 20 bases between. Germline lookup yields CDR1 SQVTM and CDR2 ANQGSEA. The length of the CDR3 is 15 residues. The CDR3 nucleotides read TGCAGCGTTCTTTCCCCCCCGGGACTTCTAGAGACCCAGTACTTC. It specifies CSVLSPPGLLETQYF.

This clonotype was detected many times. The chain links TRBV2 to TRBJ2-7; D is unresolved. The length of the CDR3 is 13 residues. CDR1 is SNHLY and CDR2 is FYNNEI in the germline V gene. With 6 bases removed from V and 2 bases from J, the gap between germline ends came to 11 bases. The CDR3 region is CASRFRATYEQYF. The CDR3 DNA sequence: TGTGCCAGCAGGTTCCGGGCCACCTACGAGCAGTACTTC.

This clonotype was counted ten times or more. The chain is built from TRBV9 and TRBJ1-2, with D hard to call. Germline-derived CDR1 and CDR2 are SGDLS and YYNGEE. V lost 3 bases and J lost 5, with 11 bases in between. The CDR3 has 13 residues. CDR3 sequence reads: CASSGQVRYGYTF. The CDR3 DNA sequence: TGTGCCAGCAGCGGTCAGGTCCGGTATGGCTACACCTTC.

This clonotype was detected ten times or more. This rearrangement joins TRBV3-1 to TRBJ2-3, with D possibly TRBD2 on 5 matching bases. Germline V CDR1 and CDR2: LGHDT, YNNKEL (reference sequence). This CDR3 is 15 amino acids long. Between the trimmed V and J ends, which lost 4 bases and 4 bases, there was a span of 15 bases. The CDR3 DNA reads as TGTGCCAGCAGCCCCCGGGGTAGCACGGCAGATACGCAGTATTTT. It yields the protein CASSPRGSTADTQYF.

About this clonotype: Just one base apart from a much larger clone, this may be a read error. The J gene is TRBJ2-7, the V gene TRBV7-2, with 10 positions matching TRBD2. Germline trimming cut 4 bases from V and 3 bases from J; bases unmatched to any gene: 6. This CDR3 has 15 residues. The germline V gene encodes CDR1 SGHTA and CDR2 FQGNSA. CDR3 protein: CASSWGASGSYEQYF. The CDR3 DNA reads TGTGCCAGCAGCTGGGGGGCTAGCGGGAGCTACGAGCAGTACTTC.

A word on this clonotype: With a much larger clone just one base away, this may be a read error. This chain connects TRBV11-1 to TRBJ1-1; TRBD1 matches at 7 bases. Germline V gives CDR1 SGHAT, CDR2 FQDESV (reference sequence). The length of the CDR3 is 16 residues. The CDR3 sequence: CASSQGGGGANTEASF. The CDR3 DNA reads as TGTGCCAGCAGCCAAGGGGGCGGGGGCGCGAATACTGAAGCTTCCTTT.

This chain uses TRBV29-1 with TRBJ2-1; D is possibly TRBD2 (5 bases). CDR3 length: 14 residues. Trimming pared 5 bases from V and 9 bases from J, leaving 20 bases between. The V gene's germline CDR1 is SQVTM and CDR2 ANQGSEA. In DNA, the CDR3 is TGCAGCGTTCTAGCCGGAGTAGGGTTTGGTGAGCAGTTCTTC. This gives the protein CSVLAGVGFGEQFF.

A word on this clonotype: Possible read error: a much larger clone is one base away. This CDR3 reads CASSWGTGGYEKLFF. The CDR3, as DNA: TGTGCCAGCAGCTGGGGGACAGGGGGCTATGAAAAACTGTTTTTT. V is TRBV5-6 and J is TRBJ1-4; TRBD1 aligns across 12 bases. The CDR3 runs to 15 residues. Germline values: CDR1 SGHDT, CDR2 YYEEEE. The ends lost 3 bases at V and 6 bases at J; junction bases unmatched: 3.

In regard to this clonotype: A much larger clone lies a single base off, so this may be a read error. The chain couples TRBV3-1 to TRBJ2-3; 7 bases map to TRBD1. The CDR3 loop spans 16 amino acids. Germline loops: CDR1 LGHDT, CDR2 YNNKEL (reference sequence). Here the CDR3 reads CTSSRRRGTGTDTQYF. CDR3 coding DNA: TGTACCAGCAGCCGGAGGAGAGGGACAGGCACAGATACGCAGTATTTT.

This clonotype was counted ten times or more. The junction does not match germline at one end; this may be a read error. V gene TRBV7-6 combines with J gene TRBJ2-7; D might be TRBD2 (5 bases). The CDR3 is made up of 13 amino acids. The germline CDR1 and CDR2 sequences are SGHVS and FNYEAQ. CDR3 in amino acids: CASSLVEGNEQYF. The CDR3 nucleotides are TGTGCTAGCAGCTTAGTAGAGGGTAACGAGCAGTACTTC.

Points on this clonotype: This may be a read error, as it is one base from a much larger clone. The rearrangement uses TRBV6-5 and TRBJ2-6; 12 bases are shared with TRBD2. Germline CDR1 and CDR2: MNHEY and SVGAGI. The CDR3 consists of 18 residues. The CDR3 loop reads CAGSPRTSGVSGANVLTF. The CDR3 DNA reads TGTGCCGGCAGTCCGCGGACTAGCGGGGTATCCGGGGCCAACGTCCTGACTTTC.

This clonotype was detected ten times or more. The CDR3 region has the DNA TGTGCCAGCAGCTTGGTTTTGGGGCAGAACACTGAAGCTTTCTTT. It specifies CASSLVLGQNTEAFF. The chain couples TRBV5-4 to TRBJ1-1; tentatively, D is TRBD1 (5 bases). Germline V lookup: CDR1 SGHNT, CDR2 YYREEE (reference sequence). The CDR3 totals 15 residues. V was cut by 0 bases and J by 1 base, with 10 bases left in between.